This TCR beta chain came from a study of beta chain features in type 1 diabetes. About the research overall: Cell yields, gender and age were comparable in patients and healthy donors. Overall study findings and caveats: The question left open here concerned HLA type influencing TCRB rearrangement. PCR may have favored shorter templates equally in patients and controls. Shorter TCRB CDR3s, moderately but significantly so, marked every one of the four CD4+ subsets in Type 1 diabetes patients.

Isolated RNA was reverse transcribed in full, so expressed TCRB transcripts were sequenced. Sequencing used immunoSEQ multiplex PCR; TCRdb keeps in-frame clones, though not all of them. The table includes about 150,000 clones, 7% to 9% detected once. Turning to this clone: Its specificity is not known.

Purity of each sorted population was above 98%. The length of the CDR3 is 16 residues. With V trimmed by 5 bases and J by 10 bases, 12 bases remained unmatched. Germline values: CDR1 KGHSH, CDR2 LQKENI. The clonotype originates from a man between 18 and 35 years old with type 1 diabetes. This chain connects TRBV18 to TRBJ1-6; 9 bases map to TRBD1. Sequencing used central memory CD4+ T cells from blood. The CDR3 sequence is CASSRAPGQGQSPLHF. DNA of the CDR3: TGTGCCAGCTCAAGAGCCCCGGGACAGGGACAATCACCCCTCCACTTT.